Each of the 4 T cell receptor beta chains below was sequenced from the same sample in a study of blood T cell repertoires in COVID-19. This table comes from immunoSEQ multiplex PCR, and its TCRdb copy is limited to in-frame clones, with some not included. Altogether approximately 140,000 clones are present, around 80% being singletons, with the ten largest covering roughly 3.4%. Specimen: peripheral blood. The receptors were gathered from a man in his fifties or sixties with acute or convalescent COVID-19.

The chain employs TRBV18 and TRBJ1-6; D may be TRBD1 (5 bases). The ends were cut back, 2 bases at V and 6 bases at J, with 11 bases in the middle. Germline CDR1 is KGHSH and CDR2 is LQKENI. CDR3 size: 15 residues. CDR3 sequence (DNA): TGTGCCAGCTCACCAGTTCCGGGGGGTAATTCACCCCTCCACTTT. Its translation: CASSPVPGGNSPLHF.

The chain carries TRBV30 and TRBJ1-1; 10 bases align to TRBD1. The CDR3 spans 13 residues. Unmatched junction bases numbered 5, after V lost 5 bases and J lost 5 bases. Germline CDR1 reads GTSNPN; CDR2 reads SVGIG (reference sequence). The CDR3 DNA follows: TGTGCCTGGTCCGGACAGGGGGGAACTGAAGCTTTCTTT. Protein: CAWSGQGGTEAFF.

This clone was picked up a small number of times. The chain combines TRBV21-1 with TRBJ1-2; the DNA was not used to check the table's D call, TRBD1. TRBV21-1 is a documented pseudogene. This CDR3 spans 11 amino acids. The CDR3 loop reads CASSTRPRNTF. The CDR3 DNA reads TGTGCCAGCAGCACAAGACCCAGGAACACCTTC.

This chain uses TRBV11-2 with TRBJ2-3, with a tentative D call TRBD1 (6 bases). The germline V and J ends were trimmed by 5 bases and 2 bases, with 11 bases remaining between them. CDR3 size: 14 residues. CDR1 is SGHAT, CDR2 FQNNGV, per germline. The CDR3 bases are TGTGCCAGCAGCCCCGGGACAATCACAGATACGCAGTATTTT. Translation gives CASSPGTITDTQYF. The full variable domain, completed using reference TRBV11-2 and TRBJ2-3, is EAGVAQSPRYKIIEKRQSVAFWCNPISGHATLYWYQQILGQGPKLLIQFQNNGVVDDSQLPKDRFSAERLKGVDSTLKIQPAKLEDSAVYLCASSPGTITDTQYFGPGTRLTVL.